This T cell receptor (beta chain) was profiled in a study of T cell changes during pregnancy in multiple sclerosis. With 3 bases clipped from V and 3 bases from J, the junction kept 2 bases outside the gene matches. The length of the CDR3 is 13 residues. Per germline, CDR1 SGHNT and CDR2 YYREEE (reference sequence). Clones were read by immunoSEQ multiplex PCR, and TCRdb kept only the in-frame ones, dropping some. The sample comprises tens of thousands of clones, about 90% of which are singletons, and roughly 0.66% rests with the top ten. Here the sequenced sample was CD4+ T cells from peripheral blood mononuclear cells, taken after pregnancy. This chain connects TRBV5-4 to TRBJ2-7; TRBD2 aligns across 8 bases. This clonotype was obtained from a female donor in good health, enrolled as a control in a pregnancy study. CDR3 sequence: CASSSGLVYEQYF. In nucleotides, the CDR3 is TGTGCCAGCAGCTCGGGACTAGTCTACGAGCAGTACTTC.